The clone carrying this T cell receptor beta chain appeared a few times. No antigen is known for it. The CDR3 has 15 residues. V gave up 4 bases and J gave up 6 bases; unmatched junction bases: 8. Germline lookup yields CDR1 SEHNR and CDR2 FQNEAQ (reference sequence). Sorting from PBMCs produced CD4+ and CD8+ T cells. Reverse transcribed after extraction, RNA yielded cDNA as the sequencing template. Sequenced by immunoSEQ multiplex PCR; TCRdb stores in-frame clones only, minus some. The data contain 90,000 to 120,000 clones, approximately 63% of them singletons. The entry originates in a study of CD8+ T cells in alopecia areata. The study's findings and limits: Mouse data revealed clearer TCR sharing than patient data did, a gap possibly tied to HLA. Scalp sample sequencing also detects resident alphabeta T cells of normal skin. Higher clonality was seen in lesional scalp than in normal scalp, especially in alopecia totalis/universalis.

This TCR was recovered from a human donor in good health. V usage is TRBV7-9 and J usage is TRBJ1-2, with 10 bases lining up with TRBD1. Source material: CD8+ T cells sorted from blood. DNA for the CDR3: TGTGCCAGCAGCTATACCATGACAGGGGGCAATGGCTACACCTTC. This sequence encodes CASSYTMTGGNGYTF.